This T cell receptor (beta chain) was identified in a study of cytomegalovirus exposure and HLA in healthy donors. For the study at large: Samples from HLA-typed donors yielded 85 million to 95 million unique TCRs in an early data release.

The study, taken as a whole, reports: Highly shared variants forming one cluster were likely a sequencing artifact. The classifier reportedly diagnosed cytomegalovirus status with high specificity and sensitivity.

The sample holds a few counts of this clone. Its matching antigen is unknown. The CDR3 sequence is 11 residues long. Germline CDR1 and CDR2: GTSNPN and SVGIG (reference sequence). Trimming shortened V by 2 bases and J by 6 bases, and 8 bases separated the two germline ends. The PCR was carried out with 60 Vbeta primers and 13 Jbeta primers. Method: immunoSEQ multiplex PCR; TCRdb's copy keeps in-frame clones and lacks some. Among 100,000 or so clones, around 80% were seen once, and the ten largest hold less than 2.5%. The specimen sequenced was PBMCs. The chain carries TRBV30 and TRBJ2-7, with D maybe TRBD1 (6 bases). The clonotype was recovered from a man aged 25-45 years in good health and CMV-seronegative. The CDR3 sequence is CAWSTGSEQYF. The CDR3 nucleotides read TGTGCCTGGAGTACAGGGTCCGAGCAGTACTTC.